These 31 T cell receptor beta chains share one sample of origin, sequenced in a study of monozygotic twins with inflammatory bowel disease. From its re-call of the 5' RACE reads, TCRdb lists each CDR3 protein once, without DNA. The clone table shows approximately 380,000 distinct CDR3 sequences, with the ten largest holding 2.6%. The sequenced material came from blood. The receptors shown here come from a human donor with ulcerative colitis or Crohn's disease, or a healthy co-twin of an affected twin (not recorded which).

This chain joins TRBV6-1 and TRBJ1-5; TCRdb's D call, TRBD1, is unchecked because there is no DNA. The CDR3 totals 15 residues. Germline CDR1 is MNHNS and CDR2 is SASEGT. CDR3: CASQTGTGGYQPQHF.

J is TRBJ2-1 and V is TRBV7-8. Germline lookup yields CDR1 SGHVS and CDR2 FQNEAQ. This CDR3 region has 11 residues. CDR3 amino acids: CASKLDLEQFF.

The gene calls are TRBV25-1 and TRBJ2-7; TCRdb returns TRBD1, unconfirmable since there is no DNA. This CDR3 is 15 amino acids long. Germline V gene sequence: CDR1 MGHDK, CDR2 SYGVNS. The CDR3 region is CASSSGTRSSYEQYF.

This rearrangement joins TRBV13 to TRBJ2-5; TCRdb gives TRBD1 as the D gene, but with no DNA this cannot be confirmed. CDR1 is PRHDT, CDR2 FYEKMQ, per germline (reference sequence). The CDR3 consists of 15 residues. The CDR3 sequence: CASSPEDRDVETQYF.

J is TRBJ2-5 and V is TRBV6-6; TCRdb proposes TRBD1, but this gene call is untestable without DNA. CDR1 is MNHNY and CDR2 is SVGAGI in the germline V gene (reference sequence). The CDR3 has 14 residues. The CDR3 protein is CASRIQGYQETQYF.

The chain links TRBV12-2 to TRBJ2-7; TCRdb's D gene call, TRBD2, goes unchecked for lack of DNA. TRBV12-2 is a known pseudogene. The CDR3 consists of 16 residues. This CDR3 reads CASRPRTSGGPMQEYF.

The chain uses TRBV10-3 and TRBJ2-5. Germline V gene data show CDR1 as ENHRY and CDR2 as SYGVKD. The CDR3 has 11 residues. The CDR3 reads CAISVQETQYF.

This chain links TRBV7-9 with TRBJ2-5; checking the TCRdb D call of TRBD2 is not possible without DNA. The CDR3 contains 16 residues. Germline CDR1 is SEHNR and CDR2 is FQNEAQ (reference sequence). CDR3 residues: CASSAPRGWAQETQYF.

The gene calls are TRBV20-1 and TRBJ1-1; TCRdb's D call of TRBD1 is untestable without DNA. CDR3 length: 14 amino acids. CDR1 is DFQATT and CDR2 is SNEGSKA in the germline V gene (reference sequence). The CDR3 here is CSATIRGQATEAFF.

The chain joins TRBV5-6 to TRBJ2-7; TCRdb selects TRBD1, and the lack of DNA leaves this call unchecked. Germline values: CDR1 SGHDT, CDR2 YYEEEE. CDR3 length equals 15 residues. The chain's CDR3 is CASSLNPGVRYEQYF.

CDR3 sequence: CASSLSRVISEKLFF. The V call is TRBV13, the J call TRBJ1-4. Germline CDR1 PRHDT, CDR2 FYEKMQ (reference sequence). This CDR3 has 15 amino acids. Combining the CDR3 with reference TRBV13 and TRBJ1-4 gives the whole variable domain AAGVIQSPRHLIKEKRETATLKCYPIPRHDTVYWYQQGPGQDPQFLISFYEKMQSDKGSIPDRFSAQQFSDYHSELNMSSLELGDSALYFCASSLSRVISEKLFFGSGTQLSVL.

The chain couples TRBV6-1 to TRBJ1-2; TCRdb outputs TRBD1, but without DNA this stays unchecked. CDR1 MNHNS and CDR2 SASEGT come from the germline V gene. The CDR3 loop spans 14 amino acids. CDR3 loop: CASSQGQAPYGYTF.

The rearrangement joins TRBV12-3 or TRBV12-4 to TRBJ1-2; TCRdb reports TRBD1, a call that lacks DNA to check it against. The CDR3 covers 14 residues. The CDR3: CASSRQGENYGYTF.

This chain joins TRBV12-3 or TRBV12-4 and TRBJ2-7; the D call of TRBD1 rests on TCRdb alone, since no DNA is present to check it. CDR3 length: 14 amino acids. The CDR3 is CASTPNRGVYEQYF.

This sequence joins TRBV27 and TRBJ2-6; TCRdb calls TRBD2, which cannot be checked without DNA. This CDR3 has 16 amino acids. Germline loops: CDR1 MNHEY, CDR2 SMNVEV (reference sequence). The CDR3 loop is CASSFRGLAGANVLTF.

The CDR3 loop is CASRSGGGSYNEQFF. V gene TRBV12-3 or TRBV12-4 combines with J gene TRBJ2-1; TCRdb indicates TRBD2, and absent DNA this call remains unverified. The CDR3 consists of 15 residues.

The chain combines TRBV20-1 with TRBJ2-2; with no DNA, the TCRdb D assignment of TRBD1 cannot be verified. The CDR3 totals 15 residues. Germline V gene lookup returns CDR1 DFQATT and CDR2 SNEGSKA (reference sequence). CDR3 loop: CSAGRLTGVTGELFF.

This chain joins TRBV30 and TRBJ2-7; the TCRdb call, TRBD1, lacks DNA for checking. The CDR3 runs 13 residues. The V gene's germline CDR1 is GTSNPN and CDR2 SVGIG (reference sequence). CDR3 amino acids: CAWAGTDALEQYF.

This chain uses TRBV13 with TRBJ1-4; TCRdb lists TRBD1, though no DNA is available to test this call. Germline V gene data show CDR1 as PRHDT and CDR2 as FYEKMQ (reference sequence). CDR3 size: 16 residues. The CDR3 loop is CASSLGGTPGNEKLFF.

The chain employs TRBV12-3 or TRBV12-4 and TRBJ2-7; TCRdb selects TRBD2, and the lack of DNA leaves this call unchecked. CDR3 size: 14 residues. CDR3 sequence reads: CASSPDRALYEQYF.

This chain connects TRBV6-1 to TRBJ2-3; with no DNA, the TCRdb D assignment of TRBD2 cannot be verified. The CDR3 has 15 amino acids. Germline CDR1 MNHNS, CDR2 SASEGT. The CDR3 is CASVVVGRATDTQYF.

This sequence joins TRBV6-2 or TRBV6-3 and TRBJ2-4; TCRdb selects TRBD1, and the lack of DNA leaves this call unchecked. CDR1 is MNHEY, CDR2 SVGEGT, per germline. The CDR3 is 15 residues long. Here the CDR3 reads CASSPGTLIKNIQYF.

The chain employs TRBV21-1 and TRBJ2-4; the D gene TCRdb calls, TRBD1, cannot be checked with no DNA. TRBV21-1 is shown as a pseudogene. The CDR3 spans 19 residues. The CDR3 sequence is CASSAGTGGEVRAKNIQYF.

The chain couples TRBV7-8 to TRBJ2-7; TCRdb outputs TRBD1, but without DNA this stays unchecked. The CDR3 loop spans 14 amino acids. CDR1 SGHVS and CDR2 FQNEAQ come from the germline V gene. Here the CDR3 reads CASSSQGRDYEQYF. The whole variable domain, remainder taken from reference TRBV7-8 and TRBJ2-7, is GAGVSQSPRYKVAKRGQDVALRCDPISGHVSLFWYQQALGQGPEFLTYFQNEAQLDKSGLPSDRFFAERPEGSVSTLKIQRTQQEDSAVYLCASSSQGRDYEQYFGPGTRLTVT.

The rearrangement uses TRBV6-1 and TRBJ2-7; TCRdb's D call of TRBD1 is untestable without DNA. This CDR3 comprises 16 residues. Germline values: CDR1 MNHNS, CDR2 SASEGT. The CDR3 is CASSPRSGDSHPEQYF.

This chain joins TRBV20-1 and TRBJ1-5; TCRdb gives TRBD1 as the D gene, but with no DNA this cannot be confirmed. The CDR3 contains 16 residues. Germline CDR1 DFQATT, CDR2 SNEGSKA (reference sequence). The CDR3 protein is CSASKGEFDSNQPQHF.

The chain joins TRBV7-9 to TRBJ2-7; TCRdb names TRBD1, which stays unverified in the absence of DNA. Germline lookup yields CDR1 SEHNR and CDR2 FQNEAQ (reference sequence). There are 16 residues in the CDR3. CDR3 protein: CASSLAPDRRTYEQYF. Full variable domain (rest looked up from reference TRBV7-9 and TRBJ2-7): DTGVSQNPRHKITKRGQNVTFRCDPISEHNRLYWYRQTLGQGPEFLTYFQNEAQLEKSRLLSDRFSAERPKGSFSTLEIQRTEQGDSAMYLCASSLAPDRRTYEQYFGPGTRLTVT.

The rearrangement joins TRBV4-3 to TRBJ2-7. CDR1 LGHNA and CDR2 YSLEER come from the germline V gene. This CDR3 is 15 amino acids long. This CDR3 is CASSQTHRVGYEQYF.

The chain employs TRBV4-3 and TRBJ2-5; TCRdb proposes TRBD1, but this gene call is untestable without DNA. The CDR3 spans 15 residues. Germline CDR1 reads LGHNA; CDR2 reads YSLEER. The CDR3 sequence: CASSPRGGEGETQYF.

V usage is TRBV27 and J usage is TRBJ1-2; TCRdb returns TRBD1, unconfirmable since there is no DNA. Germline CDR1 reads MNHEY; CDR2 reads SMNVEV (reference sequence). The CDR3 is 13 amino acids. The CDR3 is CASSGQGTGGYTF.

The chain has TRBV7-2 and TRBJ1-2; TCRdb's D call, TRBD1, is unchecked because there is no DNA. This CDR3 spans 14 amino acids. Germline V gene data show CDR1 as SGHTA and CDR2 as FQGNSA. The CDR3 loop reads CASSSYRGEYGYTF.